The source of this T cell receptor (beta chain) is a study of blood T cell repertoires in COVID-19. Study-wide background: Whether acute or convalescent, the COVID-19 samples came from the United States, Italy and Spain. The cDNA or gDNA used as material had been derived from T cells, B-cell-depleted T cells, or PBMCs.

Method: immunoSEQ multiplex PCR; TCRdb's copy keeps in-frame clones and lacks some. The sample has 250,000 to 300,000 clones, roughly 91% seen once. This study enrolled people aged about 18 to 100 from about 26 US geographic areas. Symptom resolution, clearance, or two negative PCRs marked the recovered donors of Cohort 3. The length of the CDR3 is 15 residues. Germline loops: CDR1 SGHVS, CDR2 FQNEAQ. With 1 base removed from V and 9 bases from J, the gap between germline ends came to 13 bases. V and J are TRBV7-8 and TRBJ1-6, with a tentative D call TRBD1 (6 bases). Material for sequencing was PBMCs or T cells enriched from blood (not recorded which). The source is a man aged 35 to 55 who had recovered from COVID-19. The CDR3 reads CASSLVRQGRSPLHF. CDR3 nucleotides: TGTGCCAGCAGCTTAGTACGGCAGGGGCGTTCACCCCTCCACTTT.